This entry lists 13 T cell receptor beta chains sequenced from one sample in a study of immune heterogeneity within non-small cell lung tumors. Amplification of the TCR beta CDR3 was achieved through multiplex PCR with 32 V and 13 J primers. TCRdb recomputed calls from the multiplex PCR reads with MiXCR, one row per CDR3 protein. The table includes approximately 4,600 distinct CDR3 sequences, 30% to 40% detected once. Bulk tumor genomic DNA was the template, and each sample received around 650 ng. Each primary tumor yielded several biopsies, collected far apart from one another at surgery. Those enrolled were patients newly diagnosed with untreated non-small cell lung cancer and undergoing curative surgery. The sequenced sample was lung tumor tissue. The receptors derive from a woman in her forties or fifties with non-small cell lung cancer.

CDR3 in amino acids: CAWSGIAYEQYF. CDR3 nucleotides: TGTGCCTGGAGTGGGATAGCCTACGAGCAGTACTTC. The rearrangement uses TRBV30 and TRBJ2-7; D is ambiguous. V shed 1 base and J shed 2 bases, with 6 bases lying between them. The CDR3 extends over 12 amino acids. The germline V gene encodes CDR1 GTSNPN and CDR2 SVGIG (reference sequence).

This chain connects TRBV28 to TRBJ2-7; 10 nucleotides align to TRBD1. The length of the CDR3 is 16 residues. V gave up 2 bases and J gave up 3 bases; unmatched junction bases: 7. Germline V gene data show CDR1 as MDHEN and CDR2 as SYDVKM. The CDR3: CASSLPGWTGGYEQYF. CDR3 coding DNA: TGTGCCAGCAGTTTACCCGGTTGGACAGGGGGCTACGAGCAGTACTTC.

This chain joins TRBV10-2 and TRBJ2-5; D ambiguous. The germline V gene encodes CDR1 WSHSY and CDR2 SAAADI. V dropped 6 bases and J dropped 1 base, with 6 bases sitting between them. This CDR3 comprises 12 residues. CDR3 DNA: TGCGCCAGCAGAGGCCTCCAAGAGACCCAGTACTTC. Protein sequence: CASRGLQETQYF.

This clonotype was seen only once. The chain combines TRBV30 with TRBJ1-2, with D uncertain. Germline V gene data show CDR1 as GTSNPN and CDR2 as SVGIG (reference sequence). V lost 2 bases, J lost 5 bases, and 9 bases lay in between. CDR3 length: 12 residues. The CDR3 bases are TGTGCCTGGAGTAGTGCGGCTTATGGCTACACCTTC. It translates to CAWSSAAYGYTF.

The chain uses TRBV7-3 and TRBJ1-1; maybe TRBD1 (6 bases). This CDR3 region has 17 residues. Germline CDR1 is SGHTA and CDR2 is FQGTGA. Trimming stripped 1 base from V and 4 bases from J, with 19 bases between. The CDR3 DNA is TGTGCCAGCAGCTTAAAGACGATCGGGGGCGGTGGCACTGAAGCTTTCTTT. Translation gives CASSLKTIGGGGTEAFF.

The rearrangement links TRBV19 to TRBJ1-2; D is perhaps TRBD1 (5 bases). The V end lost 3 bases, the J end lost 2 bases, and 10 bases lay between the germline ends. This CDR3 comprises 14 residues. The V gene's germline CDR1 is LNHDA and CDR2 SQIVND (reference sequence). The CDR3: CASSIGAGNYGYTF. CDR3 DNA sequence: TGTGCCAGTAGTATTGGGGCAGGAAACTATGGCTACACCTTC.

By sample fraction, this clonotype is medium-sized. The rearrangement joins TRBV20-1 to TRBJ2-1; TRBD2 aligns across 12 bases. The CDR3 contains 16 residues. Unmatched junction bases numbered 11, after V lost 6 bases and J lost 5 bases. CDR1 DFQATT and CDR2 SNEGSKA come from the germline V gene (reference sequence). CDR3 sequence reads: CSAGCASGRGNNEQFF. For the CDR3, the DNA is TGCAGTGCCGGGTGTGCTAGCGGGAGGGGCAACAATGAGCAGTTCTTC.

V gene TRBV11-2 combines with J gene TRBJ2-1, with D unclear. From germline, CDR1 is SGHAT and CDR2 FQNNGV. The CDR3 is 11 residues long. V dropped 4 bases and J dropped 8 bases, with 6 bases sitting between them. The CDR3 sequence: CASSYIHEQFF. The CDR3 nucleotides read TGTGCCAGCAGCTACATTCATGAGCAGTTCTTC.

This clonotype was seen just once. The chain recombines TRBV7-9 with TRBJ2-1, with TRBD1 matching 7 bases. The V segment lost 6 bases and the J segment 2 bases; nucleotides outside the gene matches: 10. The germline V gene encodes CDR1 SEHNR and CDR2 FQNEAQ (reference sequence). This CDR3 spans 16 amino acids. CDR3 bases: TGTGCCAGCAGATTGAGGTCAGGGGGTCCCTACAATGAGCAGTTCTTC. Protein: CASRLRSGGPYNEQFF. Full variable domain (rest looked up from reference TRBV7-9 and TRBJ2-1): DTGVSQNPRHKITKRGQNVTFRCDPISEHNRLYWYRQTLGQGPEFLTYFQNEAQLEKSRLLSDRFSAERPKGSFSTLEIQRTEQGDSAMYLCASRLRSGGPYNEQFFGPGTRLTVL.

In its sample, this clonotype is medium-sized. V is TRBV5-1 and J is TRBJ2-7; no clear D gene. V was clipped by 7 bases and J by 0 bases, with 11 bases between them. The CDR3 is 13 residues long. Germline CDR1 is SGHRS and CDR2 is YFSETQ. The CDR3 reads CASRYWSSYEQYF. The CDR3 nucleotides read TGCGCCAGCCGATACTGGAGCTCCTACGAGCAGTACTTC.

This chain links TRBV20-1 with TRBJ2-1; the match to TRBD2 covers 7 bases. From germline, CDR1 is DFQATT and CDR2 SNEGSKA (reference sequence). Trimming removed 4 bases from V and 9 bases from J; junction bases left unmatched: 6. This CDR3 contains 12 residues. In DNA, the CDR3 is TGCAGTGCTAAGGCGGGAGCAGGTGAGCAGTTCTTC. The encoded protein is CSAKAGAGEQFF.

V usage is TRBV11-3 and J usage is TRBJ2-1; possibly TRBD2 for D (5 bases). The ends were cut back, 5 bases at V and 7 bases at J, with 15 bases in the middle. CDR1 SGHNT and CDR2 YENEEA come from the germline V gene. This CDR3 is built from 14 residues. DNA for the CDR3: TGTGCCAGCAGCACCTCGCGTCGAGGGAATGAGCAGTTCTTC. Translated, it gives CASSTSRRGNEQFF. Based on the CDR3 plus reference TRBV11-3 and TRBJ2-1, the full variable domain is EAGVVQSPRYKIIEKKQPVAFWCNPISGHNTLYWYLQNLGQGPELLIRYENEEAVDDSQLPKDRFSAERLKGVDSTLKIQPAELGDSAVYLCASSTSRRGNEQFFGPGTRLTVL.

By share of the sample, this clonotype is medium-sized. The chain carries TRBV20-1 and TRBJ1-3, with D perhaps matching TRBD1 (6 bases). Germline CDR1 DFQATT, CDR2 SNEGSKA (reference sequence). V was pared by 5 bases and J by 2 bases, with 10 bases between. The CDR3 extends over 13 amino acids. The DNA for the CDR3 is TGCAGTGCTTCAGGGGCAACTGGAAACACCATATATTTT. Protein sequence: CSASGATGNTIYF.